The 8 T cell receptor beta chains reported below all come from one sample, sequenced in a study of Ad26.COV2.S vaccination and SARS-CoV-2 variants. Measured with immunoSEQ multiplex PCR; TCRdb has only the in-frame clones, and not every one. The repertoire consists of about 350,000 clones, with roughly nine tenths occurring once and the leading ten covering 5.5% to 7%. The treatment here: roughly 19 received Ad26.COV2.S at low or high dose, single or two shots; several received placebo; per-sample allocation not given. Specimens were obtained on day 63 following the first vaccine or placebo injection. Material: peripheral blood, obtained in a trial of Ad26.COV2.S vaccine versus placebo. The receptors shown here come from a person between 18 and 60 years old who received the Ad26.COV2.S COVID-19 vaccine or a placebo.

This CDR3 is CATSGGTGVETQYF. For the CDR3, the DNA is TGTGCCACCAGTGGAGGGACAGGAGTAGAGACCCAGTACTTC. The chain employs TRBV24-1 and TRBJ2-5, with 8 positions matching TRBD1. With 5 bases clipped from V and 4 bases from J, the junction kept 5 bases outside the gene matches. CDR1 KGHDR and CDR2 SFDVKD come from the germline V gene. CDR3 length equals 14 residues.

V gene TRBV5-1 combines with J gene TRBJ1-1; no clear D gene. The CDR3 has 14 residues. Germline assignment: CDR1 SGHRS and CDR2 YFSETQ. With 7 bases removed from V and 1 base from J, the gap between germline ends came to 14 bases. The DNA for the CDR3 is TGCGCCAGCGCCGTAGATCCATCGAACACTGAAGCTTTCTTT. This translates into CASAVDPSNTEAFF.

V gene TRBV20-1 combines with J gene TRBJ2-5; D is unresolved. Germline V gives CDR1 DFQATT, CDR2 SNEGSKA (reference sequence). Trimming took 4 bases from V and 5 from J, leaving 8 bases between them. This CDR3 has 11 residues. CDR3 sequence (DNA): TGCAGTGCTACCCAAACGGAGACCCAGTACTTC. This sequence encodes CSATQTETQYF.

The chain joins TRBV15 to TRBJ1-2, with D unclear. Looked up from germline, CDR1 is LNHNV and CDR2 is YYDKDF (reference sequence). The germline V and J ends were trimmed by 0 bases and 4 bases, with 12 bases remaining between them. CDR3 length equals 15 residues. The chain's CDR3 is CATSRDPMPLYGYTF. CDR3 DNA sequence: TGTGCCACCAGCAGAGACCCGATGCCCCTCTATGGCTACACCTTC.

This chain joins TRBV5-5 and TRBJ2-4; TRBD1 might be the D (5 bases). The CDR3 extends over 15 amino acids. Deletions cut 4 bases from V and 3 bases from J, with 14 bases between. The germline gives CDR1 SGHKS, CDR2 YYEKEE (reference sequence). This CDR3 reads CASSAIQVVKNIQYF. The CDR3 DNA is TGTGCCAGCAGCGCAATACAGGTCGTCAAAAACATTCAGTACTTC. Using reference TRBV5-5 and TRBJ2-4 for the parts outside the CDR3, the full variable domain is DAGVTQSPTHLIKTRGQQVTLRCSPISGHKSVSWYQQVLGQGPQFIFQYYEKEERGRGNFPDRFSARQFPNYSSELNVNALLLGDSALYLCASSAIQVVKNIQYFGAGTRLSVL.

Concerning this clone: Relative to the germline gene, one junction end is altered; a read error may explain this. The V call is TRBV3-1 (or the pseudogene TRBV3-2), the J call TRBJ2-5, with 13 nucleotides matching TRBD2. CDR1 is LGHDT and CDR2 is YNNKEL in the germline V gene (reference sequence). The CDR3 length is 15 residues. The CDR3 loop reads CASTQGLAGAETQYF. CDR3 sequence (DNA): TGTGCCAGCACCCAAGGACTAGCGGGAGCAGAGACCCAGTACTTC.

The chain recombines TRBV6-5 with TRBJ2-7, with 11 bases lining up with TRBD1. Germline V gene data show CDR1 as MNHEY and CDR2 as SVGAGI. CDR3 length: 15 amino acids. V was pared by 0 bases and J by 6 bases, with 4 bases of the junction left unmatched. The CDR3 loop is CASSYSRTGGLEQYF. The CDR3 DNA is TGTGCCAGCAGTTACTCTCGGACAGGGGGCCTCGAGCAGTACTTC.

The V call is TRBV9, the J call TRBJ2-1; 13 nucleotides line up with TRBD2. This CDR3 has 15 amino acids. Germline values: CDR1 SGDLS, CDR2 YYNGEE. The V and J ends lost 3 bases and 7 bases, in that order; junction bases with no gene match: 4. The CDR3 DNA reads as TGTGCCAGCAGCGCACTAGCGGGGGGGCTGAATGAGCAGTTCTTC. Translating it yields CASSALAGGLNEQFF. Full variable domain (rest looked up from reference TRBV9 and TRBJ2-1): DSGVTQTPKHLITATGQRVTLRCSPRSGDLSVYWYQQSLDQGLQFLIQYYNGEERAKGNILERFSAQQFPDLHSELNLSSLELGDSALYFCASSALAGGLNEQFFGPGTRLTVL.